This passage covers 31 T cell receptor beta chains from one sample sequenced in a study of T cell responses to AZD1222 COVID-19 vaccine. Profiled with immunoSEQ multiplex PCR; TCRdb holds only in-frame clones, not every one. The sample contains about 140,000 clones, 93% of which appear only once. The sequences come from peripheral blood, collected on day 0 of AZD1222 vaccination. The source of these receptors is an adult in good health.

The chain is built from TRBV18 and TRBJ1-5; no reliable D call. This CDR3 is built from 15 residues. The V gene's germline CDR1 is KGHSH and CDR2 LQKENI. The V end was cut by 2 bases, the J end by 3 bases, with 11 bases between. In DNA, the CDR3 is TGTGCCAGCTCACCAGTGGGCAGGACCAATCAGCCCCAGCATTTT. As protein: CASSPVGRTNQPQHF.

CDR3 DNA sequence: TGTGCCAGCAGCGGGCGAAACTCTGGGGCCAACGTCCTGACTTTC. As protein: CASSGRNSGANVLTF. The chain uses TRBV9 and TRBJ2-6; D ambiguous. V was pared by 3 bases and J by 0 bases, with 7 bases between. Germline V gene data show CDR1 as SGDLS and CDR2 as YYNGEE. This CDR3 spans 15 amino acids.

This clone occurred once. V gene TRBV20-1 combines with J gene TRBJ1-1, with D perhaps TRBD1 (5 bases). With 5 bases removed from V and 0 bases from J, the gap between germline ends came to 10 bases. The CDR3 totals 13 residues. The germline V gene encodes CDR1 DFQATT and CDR2 SNEGSKA (reference sequence). CDR3 sequence reads: CSARDRLNTEAFF. DNA of the CDR3: TGCAGTGCTCGTGACAGACTGAACACTGAAGCTTTCTTT.

The chain recombines TRBV5-5 with TRBJ2-5, with D unresolved. The CDR3 has 15 residues. Germline lookup yields CDR1 SGHKS and CDR2 YYEKEE (reference sequence). V was pared by 4 bases and J by 1 base, with 14 bases between. The CDR3 nucleotides are TGTGCCAGCAGCCCAGGAACAGCCTCCCAAGAGACCCAGTACTTC. It encodes CASSPGTASQETQYF. The full variable domain, in which reference TRBV5-5 and TRBJ2-5 provide the parts outside the CDR3, is DAGVTQSPTHLIKTRGQQVTLRCSPISGHKSVSWYQQVLGQGPQFIFQYYEKEERGRGNFPDRFSARQFPNYSSELNVNALLLGDSALYLCASSPGTASQETQYFGPGTRLLVL.

This rearrangement joins TRBV5-6 to TRBJ2-1, with TRBD1 identical over 8 bases. The CDR3 spans 16 residues. Germline CDR1 is SGHDT and CDR2 is YYEEEE. V shed 4 bases and J 4 bases; nucleotides not matched to a gene: 10. The chain's CDR3 is CASSQAGGSGYNEQFF. The CDR3 DNA reads as TGTGCCAGCAGCCAAGCAGGGGGCTCGGGATACAATGAGCAGTTCTTC.

The chain couples TRBV19 to TRBJ2-7; 7 bases agree with TRBD1. CDR3 length: 15 amino acids. Germline V CDR1 and CDR2: LNHDA, SQIVND (reference sequence). V was clipped by 6 bases and J by 0 bases; unmatched bases: 8. CDR3 in amino acids: CASRGSAGGSYEQYF. CDR3 DNA: TGTGCCAGTAGGGGATCGGCAGGGGGCTCCTACGAGCAGTACTTC.

This clone showed up just once. The chain is built from TRBV6-5 and TRBJ2-7; D uncertain. This CDR3 has 11 residues. The V and J ends lost 5 bases and 2 bases respectively, with 4 bases between them. Germline-derived CDR1 and CDR2 are MNHEY and SVGAGI. The CDR3 sequence: CASSHTYEQYF. The CDR3 DNA sequence: TGTGCCAGCAGTCATACCTACGAGCAGTACTTC.

This chain connects TRBV5-4 to TRBJ2-4; a weak D match, TRBD2 (6 bases). CDR3 length equals 16 residues. V was pared by 0 bases and J by 1 base, with 11 bases between. Germline CDR1 and CDR2: SGHNT and YYREEE (reference sequence). The CDR3 protein is CASSLGRDGAKNIQYF. In nucleotides, the CDR3 is TGTGCCAGCAGCTTGGGGAGGGACGGGGCCAAAAACATTCAGTACTTC.

The chain couples TRBV5-1 to TRBJ2-7, with TRBD2 identical over 7 bases. The ends lost 3 bases at V and 0 bases at J; junction bases unmatched: 9. The CDR3 loop spans 16 amino acids. Germline CDR1 is SGHRS and CDR2 is YFSETQ. As DNA, the CDR3 is TGCGCCAGCAGCTATTTACCGGGAGGCAGCTCCTACGAGCAGTACTTC. Protein: CASSYLPGGSSYEQYF.

The V gene is TRBV19, the J gene TRBJ1-4; D is ambiguous. Germline V gene sequence: CDR1 LNHDA, CDR2 SQIVND (reference sequence). The CDR3 sequence is 12 residues long. V lost 4 bases and J lost 8, with 8 bases in between. CDR3 bases: TGTGCCAGTAGTAATACCGGAGAAAAACTGTTTTTT. Translation: CASSNTGEKLFF.

The rearrangement uses TRBV28 and TRBJ2-5; possible D gene TRBD1, 7 bases. The germline gives CDR1 MDHEN, CDR2 SYDVKM. The V end lost 2 bases, the J end lost 5 bases, and 15 bases lay between the germline ends. CDR3 length: 15 amino acids. The DNA for the CDR3 is TGTGCCAGCAGTTTACCAGGGGGGTCCAAGGAGACCCAGTACTTC. Protein: CASSLPGGSKETQYF.

The chain recombines TRBV10-3 with TRBJ1-2; D unresolved. The germline V and J ends were trimmed by 6 bases and 7 bases, with 18 bases remaining between them. CDR1 is ENHRY, CDR2 SYGVKD, per germline. The CDR3 has 14 amino acids. The CDR3 DNA follows: TGTGCCATCAGGCCTCCAGGTGACGAACGTGGCTACACCTTC. As protein: CAIRPPGDERGYTF.

This sequence joins TRBV28 and TRBJ1-6, with D tentatively TRBD1 (6 bases). Looked up from germline, CDR1 is MDHEN and CDR2 is SYDVKM. V lost 3 bases and J lost 8, with 17 bases in between. CDR3 length: 16 amino acids. In DNA form, the CDR3 reads TGTGCCAGCAGTTTCCATACAGGGAGTTTGGATTCACCCCTCCACTTT. Its translation is CASSFHTGSLDSPLHF.

The chain has TRBV3-1 (or the pseudogene TRBV3-2) and TRBJ1-2, with D unresolved. With 1 base removed from V and 3 bases from J, the gap between germline ends came to 18 bases. Germline V gives CDR1 LGHDT, CDR2 YNNKEL (reference sequence). CDR3 size: 17 residues. The CDR3 protein is CASSQGYSDLRDYGYTF. CDR3 nucleotides: TGTGCCAGCAGCCAAGGCTACAGCGACCTACGGGACTATGGCTACACCTTC.

The chain carries TRBV28 and TRBJ2-5; 11 bases line up with TRBD2. The ends lost 10 bases at V and 3 bases at J; junction bases unmatched: 7. CDR3 length equals 14 residues. Germline loops: CDR1 MDHEN, CDR2 SYDVKM. The CDR3 reads CATTRLAGKETQYF. CDR3 nucleotides: TGTGCCACCACCCGACTAGCGGGAAAAGAGACCCAGTACTTC.

The J gene is TRBJ1-5, the V gene TRBV18, with no clear D. Trimming cost V 3 bases and J 0 bases, with 6 bases left between them. The CDR3 loop spans 14 amino acids. The germline CDR1 and CDR2 sequences are KGHSH and LQKENI. CDR3 in amino acids: CASSPDFSNQPQHF. The DNA for the CDR3 is TGTGCCAGCTCACCCGACTTTAGCAATCAGCCCCAGCATTTT.

This sequence joins TRBV30 and TRBJ1-6, with D possibly TRBD1 on 6 matching bases. Trimming took off 3 bases at V and 7 bases at J, with 10 bases between the two ends. Germline loops: CDR1 GTSNPN, CDR2 SVGIG (reference sequence). This CDR3 spans 13 amino acids. As DNA, the CDR3 is TGTGCCTGGAGGCAGCAGGGGAATTCACCCCTCCACTTT. Translated, it gives CAWRQQGNSPLHF.

CDR3 DNA: TGTGCCACCAGCAGAGATTTTCGGGACAGGAGCACTGAAGCTTTCTTT. Protein sequence: CATSRDFRDRSTEAFF. The chain recombines TRBV15 with TRBJ1-1; 8 bases fit TRBD1. V lost 0 bases and J lost 4; bases outside the gene matches: 7. Germline CDR1 and CDR2: LNHNV and YYDKDF (reference sequence). This CDR3 has 16 amino acids.

This chain links TRBV3-1 (or the pseudogene TRBV3-2) with TRBJ1-1, with 8 positions matching TRBD1. Trimming cost V 4 bases and J 1 base; bases outside gene matches: 5. Germline V gene data show CDR1 as LGHDT and CDR2 as YNNKEL (reference sequence). This CDR3 has 15 amino acids. CDR3 residues: CASSLGTGENTEAFF. The CDR3 nucleotides are TGTGCCAGCAGCCTAGGGACAGGTGAGAACACTGAAGCTTTCTTT.

This chain connects TRBV19 to TRBJ2-7; D gene unclear. The CDR3 spans 12 residues. Germline V gene lookup returns CDR1 LNHDA and CDR2 SQIVND (reference sequence). Deletions cut 4 bases from V and 6 bases from J, with 10 bases between. The CDR3 DNA reads TGTGCCAGTAGTAGGTTGCCAGGCGAGCAGTACTTC. Translation: CASSRLPGEQYF.

This chain links TRBV18 with TRBJ1-2; TRBD1 aligns across 7 bases. The CDR3 runs to 13 residues. The germline V gene encodes CDR1 KGHSH and CDR2 LQKENI. The trim removed 5 bases at V and 11 bases at J, leaving 11 bases unmatched. The chain's CDR3 is CASSLGQPGLYTF. In DNA, the CDR3 is TGTGCCAGCTCATTGGGACAGCCGGGGCTGTACACCTTC.

This chain uses TRBV6-5 with TRBJ2-5; D perhaps matches TRBD2 (6 bases). Germline V gives CDR1 MNHEY, CDR2 SVGAGI. The V and J ends lost 2 bases and 6 bases respectively, with 16 bases between them. The CDR3 loop spans 15 amino acids. CDR3 DNA: TGTGCCAGCAGTTACGGCAGGGTGGCGGGGAAGACCCAGTACTTC. As protein: CASSYGRVAGKTQYF.

The V call is TRBV3-1 (or the pseudogene TRBV3-2), the J call TRBJ1-2; D is undetermined. Germline CDR1 is LGHDT and CDR2 is YNNKEL (reference sequence). This CDR3 region has 13 residues. The V and J ends lost 4 bases and 6 bases respectively, with 12 bases between them. CDR3 protein: CASSLGPRDGYTF. The CDR3 DNA sequence: TGTGCCAGCAGCCTCGGGCCCCGAGATGGCTACACCTTC.

J is TRBJ1-5 and V is TRBV28; no reliable D call. In germline, CDR1 is MDHEN, CDR2 SYDVKM. This CDR3 comprises 14 residues. The germline V and J ends were trimmed by 1 base and 6 bases, with 10 bases remaining between them. This chain's CDR3 is CASSLLVETQPQHF. The CDR3 coding sequence is TGTGCCAGCAGTTTATTGGTGGAAACTCAGCCCCAGCATTTT.

V usage is TRBV5-4 and J usage is TRBJ2-7, with 14 positions matching TRBD2. The CDR3 extends over 15 amino acids. V lost 4 bases to trimming and J lost 3 bases; unmatched junction nucleotides: 3. Germline CDR1 and CDR2: SGHNT and YYREEE (reference sequence). Here the CDR3 DNA reads TGTGCCAGCAGCCCCGGACTAGCGGGAGGCTACGAGCAGTACTTC. As protein: CASSPGLAGGYEQYF.

The V gene is TRBV28, the J gene TRBJ2-5, with a weak D call TRBD2 (6 bases). The length of the CDR3 is 14 residues. The V end lost 3 bases, the J end lost 4 bases, and 12 bases lay between the germline ends. The germline V gene has CDR1 MDHEN and CDR2 SYDVKM. This chain's CDR3 is CASSFPSSAETQYF. The CDR3 DNA follows: TGTGCCAGCAGTTTCCCCTCTAGCGCAGAGACCCAGTACTTC.

The J gene is TRBJ2-7, the V gene TRBV9; 12 bases map to TRBD2. The junction had 7 bases not matched to a gene; V was cut back by 0 bases and J by 6 bases. The CDR3 is 16 residues long. CDR1 and CDR2 (germline): SGDLS, YYNGEE. This CDR3 is CASSVEASGRASEQYF. Written as DNA, the CDR3 is TGTGCCAGCAGCGTAGAGGCTAGCGGGAGGGCGTCCGAGCAGTACTTC. Full variable domain (rest looked up from reference TRBV9 and TRBJ2-7): DSGVTQTPKHLITATGQRVTLRCSPRSGDLSVYWYQQSLDQGLQFLIQYYNGEERAKGNILERFSAQQFPDLHSELNLSSLELGDSALYFCASSVEASGRASEQYFGPGTRLTVT.

This clone was seen a single time. As DNA, the CDR3 is TGCAGCCCCGGGAGGGTTCGAAACACTGAAGCTTTCTTT. Its translation: CSPGRVRNTEAFF. The rearrangement joins TRBV29-1 to TRBJ1-1, with D unresolved. Germline loops: CDR1 SQVTM, CDR2 ANQGSEA. The CDR3 loop spans 13 amino acids. The V end lost 8 bases, the J end lost 2 bases, and 15 bases lay between the germline ends.

The chain's CDR3 is CASSQPGTSGTNTGELFF. The DNA for the CDR3 is TGTGCCAGCAGTCAACCCGGGACTAGCGGGACGAACACCGGGGAGCTGTTTTTT. The chain carries TRBV27 and TRBJ2-2, with 13 nucleotides matching TRBD2. Trimming took 5 bases from V and 0 from J; bases not matched to a gene: 6. Germline CDR1 MNHEY, CDR2 SMNVEV (reference sequence). The CDR3 extends over 18 amino acids.

This chain uses TRBV5-1 with TRBJ1-2; unclear D gene. V was cut by 0 bases and J by 3 bases, with 6 bases left in between. CDR3 length: 13 residues. Germline values: CDR1 SGHRS, CDR2 YFSETQ. DNA for the CDR3: TGCGCCAGCAGCTTGGAAGGATACTATGGCTACACCTTC. Amino acid sequence: CASSLEGYYGYTF.

The chain joins TRBV19 to TRBJ1-1; D is unclear. The CDR3 has 13 residues. Trimming shortened V by 2 bases and J by 8 bases, and 12 bases separated the two germline ends. Germline values: CDR1 LNHDA, CDR2 SQIVND (reference sequence). The CDR3 DNA sequence: TGTGCCAGTAGTATAAGTAGAGGAGTCGAAGCTTTCTTT. This gives the protein CASSISRGVEAFF.